This is a list of T cell receptor beta chains from one sample in a study of blood T cell repertoires in COVID-19. TCRdb keeps only in-frame clones here, not all; method: immunoSEQ multiplex PCR. The sample lists around 160,000 clones; around 81% were seen once. The sample comprised peripheral blood. These receptors all stem from a man aged 60 to 69 with active or convalescent COVID-19. Both conserved end residues are part of each CDR3. D genes are given only for firm matches. Clone size is shown for a subset of rows, as once, few, many or a class of expanded clone.

NA	TRBV4-1	TRBD1	TRBJ1-1	TGCGCCAGCAGCCAAGACCTCGACAGGGGAGGGGGGAACACTGAAGCTTTCTTT	CASSQDLDRGGGNTEAFF
NA	TRBV2	TRBD1	TRBJ1-1	TGTGCCAGCTGCGAGACAGGGGGAGACACTGAAGCTTTCTTT	CASCETGGDTEAFF
NA	TRBV12-3/TRBV12-4	NA	TRBJ1-5	TGTGCCAGCAGTTCTGGAGTTAATCAGCCCCAGCATTTT	CASSSGVNQPQHF
NA	TRBV7-2	NA	TRBJ1-2	TGTGCCAGCAGCCTCCGGGGTATAAATAACTATGGCTACACCTTC	CASSLRGINNYGYTF
few	TRBV7-9	TRBD2	TRBJ2-5	TGTGCCAGCAGCCCTAGCGGGGCTAAAGAGACCCAGTACTTC	CASSPSGAKETQYF
NA	TRBV28	TRBD2	TRBJ2-3	TGTGCCAGCAGTTTACCGCGGGGGGCTCCAGATACGCAGTATTTT	CASSLPRGAPDTQYF
few	TRBV4-2	TRBD1	TRBJ1-2	TGTGCCAGCAGCCCGAGTTCGGGACAGGGGAGCTATGGCTACACCTTC	CASSPSSGQGSYGYTF
NA	TRBV6-5	NA	TRBJ1-5	TGTGCCGCCAGGGAGGGGGGTAGCAATCAGCCCCAGCATTTT	CAAREGGSNQPQHF
NA	TRBV27	TRBD2	TRBJ2-7	TGTGCCAGCAGTTTATTAGGGGCTAGCGGGAGGGTTAGCTACGAGCAGTACTTC	CASSLLGASGRVSYEQYF
NA	TRBV5-1	TRBD2	TRBJ2-7	TGCGCCAGCAGCTTCTTCGGGAGGGCCTGGGAGCAGTACTTC	CASSFFGRAWEQYF
NA	TRBV7-9	NA	TRBJ1-2	TGTGCCAGCAGCTTGTCAGGGAAGGCCTATGGCTACACCTTC	CASSLSGKAYGYTF
NA	TRBV3-1/TRBV3-2	TRBD1	TRBJ1-6	TGTGCCAGCAGCCAAGCCCTGGACAGGGGGAGTTCACCCCTCCACTTT	CASSQALDRGSSPLHF
once	TRBV2	NA	TRBJ1-2	TGTGCCAGCAGCAGCCGCGGGGGTGGCTATGGCTACACCTTC	CASSSRGGGYGYTF
NA	TRBV7-2	NA	TRBJ1-5	TGTGCCAGCAGCTTTCAAGCAGGCCAGCCCCAGCATTTT	CASSFQAGQPQHF
NA	TRBV3-1/TRBV3-2	TRBD2	TRBJ2-2	TGTGCCAGCAGCCAAGACGGCGGGAGGGCCGGCACCGGGGAGCTGTTTTTT	CASSQDGGRAGTGELFF
NA	TRBV20-1	NA	TRBJ1-1	TGCAGTGCTAGAGGGGCGGAAGCTTTCTTT	CSARGAEAFF
NA	TRBV6-5	NA	TRBJ1-6	TGTGCCAGCACCCCCGGGTCACCTTATAATTCACCCCTCCACTTT	CASTPGSPYNSPLHF
NA	TRBV6-5	NA	TRBJ1-3	TGTGCCAGCAGATCACAGGGCTCTGGAAACACCATATATTTT	CASRSQGSGNTIYF
NA	TRBV5-1	NA	TRBJ2-7	TGCGCCAGCAGCTTGGAGCCAGGGGTCGGCGAGCAGTACTTC	CASSLEPGVGEQYF
NA	TRBV14	NA	TRBJ1-1	TGTGCCAGCAGCCAACTCGGACAAGAAGACACTGAAGCTTTCTTT	CASSQLGQEDTEAFF
few	TRBV2	TRBD2	TRBJ2-5	TGTGCCAGCATGACTAGCGGACAAGAGACCCAGTACTTC	CASMTSGQETQYF
NA	TRBV4-2	NA	TRBJ1-2	TGTGCCAGCAGCCAAGTATTGGGGGCGGGTGGCTACACCTTC	CASSQVLGAGGYTF
NA	TRBV2	NA	TRBJ2-5	TGTGCCAGCATCGCTAATGGGTGGAGGACAGAGACCCAGTACTTC	CASIANGWRTETQYF
NA	TRBV7-9	TRBD2	TRBJ2-1	TGTGCCAGCAGCCCGCTAGGGACTAGCGGGACTTACAATGAGCAGTTCTTC	CASSPLGTSGTYNEQFF
NA	TRBV28	TRBD1	TRBJ1-5	TGTGCCAGCAGAACAGGGGGCTTCGACAGCCAGCCCCAGCATTTT	CASRTGGFDSQPQHF
NA	TRBV3-1/TRBV3-2	NA	TRBJ2-2	TGTGCCAGCAGCCAAATTAGCCCGAACACCGGGGAGCTGTTTTTT	CASSQISPNTGELFF
few	TRBV6-6	TRBD1	TRBJ1-2	TGTGCCAGCAGTTACACGGAACAGGGGGCACATGGCTACACCTTC	CASSYTEQGAHGYTF
NA	TRBV5-4	TRBD2	TRBJ2-7	TGTGCCAGCAGCAGGACTAGCGGGAGGGCCAACAACGAGCAGTACTTC	CASSRTSGRANNEQYF
NA	TRBV6-5	NA	TRBJ2-7	TGTGCCAGCAGCCACAGGGACTCCTACGAGCAGTACTTC	CASSHRDSYEQYF
NA	TRBV7-6	TRBD2	TRBJ2-1	TGTGCCAGCAGCTTCCCCCTAGCGGGGGGTGAGCAGTTCTTC	CASSFPLAGGEQFF
NA	TRBV28	NA	TRBJ1-2	TGTGCCAGCAGTCCCCTCGGGGGGAATGACTATGGCTACACCTTC	CASSPLGGNDYGYTF
NA	TRBV7-2	NA	TRBJ2-5	TGTGCCAGCAGCTTAAATAGCGGTAACCAAGAGACCCAGTACTTC	CASSLNSGNQETQYF
NA	TRBV29-1	NA	TRBJ1-2	TGCAGCGTTGGGGTCAGGGAGGGCTATGGCTACACCTTC	CSVGVREGYGYTF
NA	TRBV6-5	NA	TRBJ2-1	TGTGCCAGCCGTAGCTCCTACAATGAGCAGTTCTTC	CASRSSYNEQFF
NA	TRBV9	TRBD1	TRBJ2-1	TGTGCCAGCAGCGTAGCCATGGGACAGGGGGCTTGGAATGAGCAGTTCTTC	CASSVAMGQGAWNEQFF
NA	TRBV6-1	TRBD1	TRBJ1-6	TGTGCCAGCAGTGAGCTACCCGGGACAGGGTATAGTTCACCCCTCCACTTT	CASSELPGTGYSSPLHF
NA	TRBV4-1	NA	TRBJ1-6	TGCGCCGCAGCCAGGGTCCCCTATAATTCACCCCTCCACTTT	CAAARVPYNSPLHF
NA	TRBV5-1	NA	TRBJ2-5	TGCGCCAGCAGCTTGCCAGGGGAGGAGACCCAGTACTTC	CASSLPGEETQYF
NA	TRBV4-1	NA	TRBJ1-2	TGCGCCAGCAGCCTGCCGGGGGGGGCCAACTATGGCTACACCTTC	CASSLPGGANYGYTF
NA	TRBV19	TRBD2	TRBJ2-3	TGTGCCAGTAGTCGGACTAGCGCAGATACGCAGTATTTT	CASSRTSADTQYF
few	TRBV7-6	TRBD2	TRBJ2-7	TGTGCCAGCAGCTTAGCGGGGAGGGACGAGCAGTACTTC	CASSLAGRDEQYF
NA	TRBV5-4	NA	TRBJ2-1	TGTGCCAGCAGCTTGGGGACTGAGAGCTCCTACAATGAGCAGTTCTTC	CASSLGTESSYNEQFF
NA	TRBV7-6	TRBD1	TRBJ1-2	TGTGCCAGCAGCCAGACAGGGGGTGCCTATGGCTACACCTTC	CASSQTGGAYGYTF
NA	TRBV4-1	NA	TRBJ2-2	TGCGCCAGCAGCCATCAACTGGGGCGAGAGAACACCGGGGAGCTGTTTTTT	CASSHQLGRENTGELFF
NA	TRBV28	NA	TRBJ2-5	TGTGCCAGCAGTTTTCTTGGGGCAGGGTTGGGAGAGACCCAGTACTTC	CASSFLGAGLGETQYF
NA	TRBV6-5	NA	TRBJ1-1	TGTGCCAGCGAGCCCGGTTGGACTGAAGCTTTCTTT	CASEPGWTEAFF
NA	TRBV5-1	NA	TRBJ1-6	TGCGCCAGCAGCCTCAGAGGAGAAGGTCCGGGGAATTCACCCCTCCACTTT	CASSLRGEGPGNSPLHF
NA	TRBV19	NA	TRBJ1-5	TGTGCCAGTAGCTACTCCATCAATCAGCCCCAGCATTTT	CASSYSINQPQHF